These 17 T cell receptor beta chains were all obtained from the same sample, sequenced in a study of T cell responses to AZD1222 COVID-19 vaccine. Produced via immunoSEQ multiplex PCR; TCRdb's table is partial and in-frame only. Among 100,000 or so clones listed, about 90% were seen once. The sample consisted of peripheral blood, taken 28 days after the second AZD1222 dose. The receptors here all came from an adult who received the AZD1222 COVID-19 vaccine.

The chain links TRBV6-4 to TRBJ1-2; no clear D gene. CDR1 is MRHNA and CDR2 is SNTAGT in the germline V gene. V was trimmed by 9 bases and J by 4 bases, leaving 21 bases between them. This CDR3 comprises 15 residues. CDR3 bases: TGTGCCAGGGCAACCGTCGGTAAGGTACGCTATGGCTACACCTTC. The encoded protein is CARATVGKVRYGYTF.

The chain employs TRBV13 and TRBJ2-7; 9 nucleotides agree with TRBD1. V lost 5 bases, J lost 2 bases, and 7 bases stayed unmatched. CDR3 length: 15 residues. Germline V gives CDR1 PRHDT, CDR2 FYEKMQ (reference sequence). CDR3 sequence: CASSQPGQGTYEQYF. CDR3 DNA sequence: TGTGCCAGCAGCCAACCGGGACAGGGTACCTACGAGCAGTACTTC.

The CDR3 reads CASSERSTWTGELFF. The CDR3 bases are TGTGCCAGCAGTGAAAGATCCACTTGGACCGGGGAGCTGTTTTTT. The chain combines TRBV2 with TRBJ2-2; no definite D call. V was pared by 2 bases and J by 5 bases, with 12 bases between. This CDR3 has 15 residues. Germline loops: CDR1 SNHLY, CDR2 FYNNEI.

This clone has just one count. The chain links TRBV27 to TRBJ2-3; D call uncertain. V lost 4 bases and J lost 2, with 7 bases in between. CDR1 and CDR2 (germline): MNHEY, SMNVEV (reference sequence). This CDR3 has 13 amino acids. CDR3 amino acids: CASSWVLTDTQYF. The CDR3 DNA sequence: TGTGCCAGCAGTTGGGTCCTCACAGATACGCAGTATTTT.

The chain is built from TRBV6-1 and TRBJ1-2; D gene uncertain. The CDR3 has 13 residues. The germline gives CDR1 MNHNS, CDR2 SASEGT. Trimming stripped 0 bases from V and 1 base from J, with 3 bases between. CDR3: CASSEADNYGYTF. The CDR3 DNA is TGTGCCAGCAGTGAAGCTGATAACTATGGCTACACCTTC.

The chain employs TRBV7-8 and TRBJ2-5; 7 positions agree with TRBD2. The CDR3 is 14 residues long. J was trimmed by 9 bases and V by 6 bases; bases with no gene match: 13. Germline CDR1 reads SGHVS; CDR2 reads FQNEAQ. Here the CDR3 DNA reads TGTGCCAGCAGTCGGACTCAGGGCCGGGGGGCCCAGTACTTC. Protein sequence: CASSRTQGRGAQYF. Complete variable domain (other parts from reference TRBV7-8 and TRBJ2-5): GAGVSQSPRYKVAKRGQDVALRCDPISGHVSLFWYQQALGQGPEFLTYFQNEAQLDKSGLPSDRFFAERPEGSVSTLKIQRTQQEDSAVYLCASSRTQGRGAQYFGPGTRLLVL.

The V call is TRBV4-1, the J call TRBJ2-2; no clear D. Per the germline V gene, CDR1 is MGHRA and CDR2 is YSYEKL. The CDR3 consists of 12 residues. Trimming shortened V by 4 bases and J by 3 bases, and 3 bases separated the two germline ends. CDR3 loop: CASSRYTGELFF. CDR3 nucleotides: TGCGCCAGCAGCCGGTACACCGGGGAGCTGTTTTTT.

The rearrangement links TRBV5-1 to TRBJ1-2, with 8 bases aligning to TRBD1. Germline V lookup: CDR1 SGHRS, CDR2 YFSETQ. The CDR3 is 14 amino acids. V was clipped by 0 bases and J by 10 bases; unmatched bases: 8. CDR3 DNA: TGCGCCAGCAGCTTGGGGACAGGGACACTTGTCTACACCTTC. Translation: CASSLGTGTLVYTF.

This clone has just one count. The chain is built from TRBV30 and TRBJ2-1; a possible D gene is TRBD2 (6 bases). The V gene lost 5 bases and the J gene lost 0 bases, with 17 bases spanning the gap. The CDR3 loop spans 16 amino acids. Germline V lookup: CDR1 GTSNPN, CDR2 SVGIG (reference sequence). The CDR3 protein is CAWDFSGASSYNEQFF. CDR3 in DNA: TGTGCCTGGGACTTTAGCGGAGCTAGCTCCTACAATGAGCAGTTCTTC.

The V gene is TRBV5-1, the J gene TRBJ2-5, with D uncertain. The CDR3 has 13 residues. The germline V gene has CDR1 SGHRS and CDR2 YFSETQ. V was shortened by 4 bases and J by 1 base, with 8 bases between the two germline ends. This CDR3 is CASSPFLQETQYF. DNA of the CDR3: TGCGCCAGCAGCCCGTTTCTCCAAGAGACCCAGTACTTC. Based on the CDR3 plus reference TRBV5-1 and TRBJ2-5, the full variable domain is KAGVTQTPRYLIKTRGQQVTLSCSPISGHRSVSWYQQTPGQGLQFLFEYFSETQRNKGNFPGRFSGRQFSNSRSEMNVSTLELGDSALYLCASSPFLQETQYFGPGTRLLVL.

V gene TRBV7-2 combines with J gene TRBJ2-3, with D unclear. V dropped 5 bases and J dropped 1 base, with 10 bases sitting between them. The germline gives CDR1 SGHTA, CDR2 FQGNSA. CDR3 length equals 14 residues. CDR3 sequence reads: CASSLSEGTDTQYF. The CDR3, as DNA: TGTGCCAGCAGCCTTTCCGAGGGCACAGATACGCAGTATTTT.

V usage is TRBV6-4 and J usage is TRBJ2-2, with D tentatively TRBD1 (6 bases). Germline assignment: CDR1 MRHNA and CDR2 SNTAGT. This CDR3 comprises 15 residues. Between the trimmed V and J ends, which lost 5 bases and 6 bases, there was a span of 16 bases. This CDR3 reads CASSLGASGAGELFF. The CDR3 region has the DNA TGTGCCAGCAGTCTGGGGGCATCTGGAGCCGGGGAGCTGTTTTTT.

The chain carries TRBV5-1 and TRBJ2-1, with no clear D. V lost 4 bases and J lost 8, with 13 bases in between. This CDR3 is built from 13 residues. CDR1 and CDR2 from the germline V gene are SGHRS and YFSETQ. The CDR3 region has the DNA TGCGCCAGCAGCCAAATTGGTCGGTATGAGCAGTTCTTC. This codes for CASSQIGRYEQFF.

V gene TRBV15 combines with J gene TRBJ2-7, with D tentatively TRBD1 (6 bases). Looked up from germline, CDR1 is LNHNV and CDR2 is YYDKDF (reference sequence). CDR3 size: 15 residues. V lost 0 bases to trimming and J lost 4 bases, with 13 bases between them. The DNA for the CDR3 is TGTGCCACCAGCAGAGATCTTGGCAGGGGATACGAGCAGTACTTC. Translation: CATSRDLGRGYEQYF.

The chain recombines TRBV6-1 with TRBJ1-4; 9 bases align to TRBD1. V was pared by 1 base and J by 4 bases, with 7 bases of the junction left unmatched. This CDR3 has 17 amino acids. Germline-derived CDR1 and CDR2 are MNHNS and SASEGT. In nucleotides, the CDR3 is TGTGCCAGCAGTGAAGGGAACAGGGGGCTCGGTAATGAAAAACTGTTTTTT. This encodes CASSEGNRGLGNEKLFF.

V usage is TRBV9 and J usage is TRBJ2-2; 9 nucleotides match TRBD1. The CDR3 loop spans 13 amino acids. Trimming removed 2 bases from V and 7 bases from J; junction bases left unmatched: 0. In germline, CDR1 is SGDLS, CDR2 YYNGEE. In nucleotides, the CDR3 is TGTGCCAGCAGCGTGACAGGGGGCGGGGAGCTGTTTTTT. This encodes CASSVTGGGELFF.

This sequence joins TRBV4-3 and TRBJ2-7; 12 nucleotides agree with TRBD2. After removal of 1 base from V and 0 bases from J, the junction contained 7 bases not matched to a gene. The germline gives CDR1 LGHNA, CDR2 YSLEER. The CDR3 is 18 amino acids. CDR3 residues: CASSQGLAGGAGSYEQYF. CDR3 DNA sequence: TGCGCCAGCAGCCAAGGGCTAGCGGGAGGGGCGGGCTCCTACGAGCAGTACTTC.